Described below is a single T cell receptor (beta chain) sequence and its context. Stated time point: baseline, week 1 (first vaccination visit). Sample treatment: pre-vaccination baseline after standard-of-care therapy. This sample was taken from a study of a mutant IDH1 vaccine in newly diagnosed glioma. CDR3 size: 13 residues. Trimming removed 5 bases from V and 4 bases from J, with 11 bases in between. The germline gives CDR1 SGHNT, CDR2 YENEEA. The method was immunoSEQ multiplex PCR; TCRdb's version includes in-frame clones alone and lacks a portion of them. The table has tens of thousands of clones, around 82% seen once; the top ten hold roughly 7.1%.

The material sequenced was PBMCs, taken from a glioma patient treated with radiotherapy, temozolomide or both. The receptor's source is a woman between 50 and 59 years old with glioma. This chain joins TRBV11-3 and TRBJ1-1, with D uncertain. In nucleotides, the CDR3 is TGTGCCAGCAGCCTCAACAGTCTCACTGAAGCTTTCTTT. Its translation: CASSLNSLTEAFF. Full variable domain (rest looked up from reference TRBV11-3 and TRBJ1-1): EAGVVQSPRYKIIEKKQPVAFWCNPISGHNTLYWYLQNLGQGPELLIRYENEEAVDDSQLPKDRFSAERLKGVDSTLKIQPAELGDSAVYLCASSLNSLTEAFFGQGTRLTVV.